The T cell receptor beta chain described here comes from a study of cytomegalovirus exposure and HLA in healthy donors. Study findings and constraints: Another analysis was done later, and it associated roughly 15,000 TCR beta sequences with HLA alleles at 0.05 false discovery rate. Previous analysis showed most TCR beta V segments were productive about 90% or about 30% of the time.

The PCR employed 60 Vbeta primers together with 13 Jbeta primers. Generated by immunoSEQ multiplex PCR, the TCRdb table keeps only in-frame clones and is missing some. The table records around 200,000 clones, around four fifths of them present only once. This clone was detected once. No antigen is known for it. Sequencing input: PBMCs. The source is a woman in her 40s in good health and CMV-seronegative.

CDR3 sequence (DNA): TGTGCCAGCATGGGGGACATCTCCTACGAGCAGTACTTC. Its protein product is CASMGDISYEQYF. The chain uses TRBV2 and TRBJ2-7, with D tentatively TRBD1 (6 bases). The CDR3 spans 13 residues. CDR1 and CDR2 (germline): SNHLY, FYNNEI. Trimming stripped 7 bases from V and 0 bases from J, with 10 bases between. The entire variable domain, with the rest obtained from reference TRBV2 and TRBJ2-7, is as follows: EPEVTQTPSHQVTQMGQEVILRCVPISNHLYFYWYRQILGQKVEFLVSFYNNEISEKSEIFDDQFSVERPDGSNFTLKIRSTKLEDSAMYFCASMGDISYEQYFGPGTRLTVT.